This TCR beta chain was sequenced for a study of cytomegalovirus exposure and HLA in healthy donors. In regard to this clone: Its cognate antigen is unknown.

The PCR made use of 60 Vbeta and 13 Jbeta primers. TCRdb's copy holds only in-frame clones and misses some; the assay was immunoSEQ multiplex PCR. Of 95,000 to 150,000 clones listed, 80% are singletons. Study-wide results and caveats: Based on reports, TCR beta sequences accurately predicted HLA-A and HLA-B alleles for most subjects. Earlier analysis yielded a pattern in which most TCR beta V segments were productive about 90% or about 30% of the time.

Germline assignment: CDR1 SNHLY and CDR2 FYNNEI. This CDR3 spans 12 amino acids. V lost 5 bases and J lost 7, with 11 bases in between. This clonotype was obtained from a female donor in good health and CMV-seropositive. Material for sequencing was PBMCs. V and J are TRBV2 and TRBJ1-1; maybe TRBD1 (5 bases). CDR3 residues: CASSRDSFEAFF. CDR3 nucleotide sequence: TGTGCCAGCAGTAGGGACTCATTTGAAGCTTTCTTT. Full variable domain (missing parts from reference TRBV2 and TRBJ1-1): EPEVTQTPSHQVTQMGQEVILRCVPISNHLYFYWYRQILGQKVEFLVSFYNNEISEKSEIFDDQFSVERPDGSNFTLKIRSTKLEDSAMYFCASSRDSFEAFFGQGTRLTVV.